In this sample, the clone carrying this T cell receptor (beta chain) turned up a few times. Healthy adults negative for HIV, lacking recent acute infections or vaccinations, served as donors. Trimming pared 2 bases from V and 3 bases from J, leaving 8 bases between. The CDR3 consists of 13 residues. Looked up from germline, CDR1 is SGHDT and CDR2 is YYEEEE. The data were taken from a study of shared clonotypes between healthy human individuals. Study in general: Aged between 18 and 49, the donors were a couple of women and three men.

Sequencing was performed on unsorted PBMC DNA using ten immunoSEQ deep assay plates. The table came from immunoSEQ multiplex PCR; TCRdb's copy has only in-frame clones and leaves some out. The sample has 450,000 to 500,000 clones, approximately 79% seen once. The receptor comes from a woman aged 40 to 55 in good health. Some clones in this sample may be carry-over from other donors' samples. The J gene is TRBJ1-2, the V gene TRBV5-6, with no clear D. Input material: PBMCs. DNA of the CDR3: TGTGCCAGCAGCTTACCGCAGGACTATGGCTACACCTTC. The encoded protein is CASSLPQDYGYTF.